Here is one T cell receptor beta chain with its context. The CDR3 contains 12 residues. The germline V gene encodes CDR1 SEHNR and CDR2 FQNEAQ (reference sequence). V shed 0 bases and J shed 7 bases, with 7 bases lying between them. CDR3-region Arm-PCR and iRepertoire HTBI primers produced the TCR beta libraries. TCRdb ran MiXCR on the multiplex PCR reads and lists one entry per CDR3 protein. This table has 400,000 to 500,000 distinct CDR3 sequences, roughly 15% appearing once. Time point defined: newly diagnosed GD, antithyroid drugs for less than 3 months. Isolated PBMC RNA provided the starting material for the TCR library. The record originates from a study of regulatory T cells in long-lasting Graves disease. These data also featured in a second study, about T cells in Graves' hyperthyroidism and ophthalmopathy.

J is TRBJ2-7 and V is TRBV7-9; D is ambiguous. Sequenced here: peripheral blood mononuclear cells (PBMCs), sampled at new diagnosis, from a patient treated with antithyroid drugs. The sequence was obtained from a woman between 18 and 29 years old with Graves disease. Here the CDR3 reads CASSLAPGEQYF. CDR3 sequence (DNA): TGTGCCAGCAGCTTAGCGCCCGGGGAGCAGTACTTC.